These 17 T cell receptor beta chains originate from one sample sequenced in a study of technical replicates of blood from a handful of donors. Produced via immunoSEQ multiplex PCR; TCRdb's table is partial and in-frame only. Here the sample spans roughly 80,000 clones, 95% to 97% being singletons. The sequenced sample was T cells isolated from PBMCs. The receptors shown here come from a human donor in good health.

The gene calls are TRBV18 and TRBJ1-2; perhaps TRBD1 as D (6 bases). Germline V gene lookup returns CDR1 KGHSH and CDR2 LQKENI. This CDR3 is 15 amino acids long. V gave up 3 bases and J gave up 0 bases, with 11 bases separating them. CDR3 residues: CASSPRQEANYGYTF. CDR3 nucleotides: TGTGCCAGCTCACCGAGACAGGAAGCTAACTATGGCTACACCTTC.

In this sample, this clone turned up once. This sequence joins TRBV5-4 and TRBJ2-1, with 7 positions matching TRBD2. With 2 bases clipped from V and 7 bases from J, the junction kept 6 bases outside the gene matches. The CDR3 runs 14 residues. The germline CDR1 and CDR2 sequences are SGHNT and YYREEE (reference sequence). The CDR3 region has the DNA TGTGCCAGCAGCTTCGCGGGAGCGGGGAATGAGCAGTTCTTC. Its translation: CASSFAGAGNEQFF.

A note on this clone: The sample carries other DNA sequences with the same CDR3. The chain joins TRBV11-2 to TRBJ2-5; the D gene is possibly TRBD2 (6 bases). This CDR3 contains 13 residues. Between the trimmed V and J ends, which lost 3 bases and 5 bases, there was a span of 10 bases. Per the germline V gene, CDR1 is SGHAT and CDR2 is FQNNGV. This chain's CDR3 is CASSFAGQETQYF. The CDR3, as DNA: TGTGCCAGCAGCTTCGCGGGGCAGGAGACCCAGTACTTC.

This sequence joins TRBV30 and TRBJ1-1; D is possibly TRBD1 (5 bases). The germline CDR1 and CDR2 sequences are GTSNPN and SVGIG (reference sequence). Trimming took 0 bases from V and 6 from J, leaving 8 bases between them. The CDR3 runs 12 residues. The CDR3: CAWSVGAPEAFF. CDR3 sequence (DNA): TGTGCCTGGAGTGTAGGGGCCCCTGAAGCTTTCTTT.

This clone occurred once. CDR3 bases: TGTGCCAGCAGTGAATGGGCAGGCGGAATCGGACTCTACGAGCAGTACTTC. This gives the protein CASSEWAGGIGLYEQYF. The chain is built from TRBV6-1 and TRBJ2-7; perhaps TRBD2 as D (5 bases). Per germline, CDR1 MNHNS and CDR2 SASEGT. The CDR3 contains 17 residues. Trimming cost V 2 bases and J 3 bases, with 20 bases left between them.

In this sample, this clone turned up once. The V and J genes are TRBV18 and TRBJ1-4, with 7 positions matching TRBD1. Germline V CDR1 and CDR2: KGHSH, LQKENI. CDR3 length: 15 residues. The junction had 10 bases not matched to a gene; V was cut back by 2 bases and J by 10 bases. The CDR3 spells CASSPDDRAFGKLFF. The CDR3 coding sequence is TGTGCCAGCTCACCAGACGACAGGGCGTTCGGAAAACTGTTTTTT.

The gene calls are TRBV28 and TRBJ2-7; 15 bases are a match to TRBD2. Losses at the gene ends were 5 bases for V and 3 bases for J; bases not matched to a gene: 17. The CDR3 is 20 residues long. From germline, CDR1 is MDHEN and CDR2 SYDVKM. CDR3 coding DNA: TGTGCCAGCAGTCCCCCCGAAACGGGACTAGCGGGAGGCCTAAGCTACGAGCAGTACTTC. It yields the protein CASSPPETGLAGGLSYEQYF.

The rearrangement links TRBV10-2 to TRBJ1-5; 8 bases map to TRBD1. Germline V gene data show CDR1 as WSHSY and CDR2 as SAAADI. J lost 4 bases, V lost 6 bases, and 8 bases had no gene match. CDR3 size: 15 residues. As DNA, the CDR3 is TGCGCCAGCAGCTCAGGGGGCAGTAGGAATCAGCCCCAGCATTTT. This encodes CASSSGGSRNQPQHF.

This rearrangement joins TRBV18 to TRBJ1-1, with unresolved D. The length of the CDR3 is 12 residues. Germline V lookup: CDR1 KGHSH, CDR2 LQKENI. Trimming shortened V by 3 bases and J by 5 bases, and 7 bases separated the two germline ends. The CDR3 coding sequence is TGTGCCAGCTCACCGAGGAGTACTGAAGCTTTCTTT. Its protein is CASSPRSTEAFF.

This rearrangement joins TRBV5-1 to TRBJ2-3; 11 bases map to TRBD2. This CDR3 is 16 amino acids long. The ends lost 0 bases at V and 6 bases at J; junction bases unmatched: 6. Germline V gene lookup returns CDR1 SGHRS and CDR2 YFSETQ. The CDR3 loop is CASSLALAGGSDTQYF. CDR3 nucleotide sequence: TGCGCCAGCAGCTTGGCTCTAGCGGGGGGATCGGATACGCAGTATTTT. The variable domain in full, completed from reference TRBV5-1 and TRBJ2-3, reads KAGVTQTPRYLIKTRGQQVTLSCSPISGHRSVSWYQQTPGQGLQFLFEYFSETQRNKGNFPGRFSGRQFSNSRSEMNVSTLELGDSALYLCASSLALAGGSDTQYFGPGTRLTVL.

This clone was detected only once. The gene calls are TRBV7-9 and TRBJ1-5, with a possible D match to TRBD1 (6 bases). V lost 5 bases and J 0 bases, leaving 8 bases between the germline ends. The CDR3 consists of 14 residues. Germline CDR1 is SEHNR and CDR2 is FQNEAQ (reference sequence). The chain's CDR3 is CASSRQDSNQPQHF. The CDR3 DNA sequence: TGTGCCAGCAGCAGACAGGATAGCAATCAGCCCCAGCATTTT.

The genes are TRBV19 and TRBJ2-1; 7 nucleotides match TRBD2. Germline CDR1 is LNHDA and CDR2 is SQIVND (reference sequence). Losses at the gene ends were 4 bases for V and 0 bases for J; bases not matched to a gene: 6. This CDR3 is 16 amino acids long. CDR3 sequence reads: CASSTGLVNSYNEQFF. The DNA of the CDR3 is TGTGCCAGTAGTACCGGACTAGTTAACTCCTACAATGAGCAGTTCTTC.

The chain is built from TRBV28 and TRBJ2-7; 8 bases map to TRBD2. The V segment lost 6 bases and the J segment 3 bases; nucleotides outside the gene matches: 7. This CDR3 has 14 amino acids. Germline V gene data show CDR1 as MDHEN and CDR2 as SYDVKM. In DNA, the CDR3 is TGTGCCAGCAGGGATAGCGGGGCGCTCTACGAGCAGTACTTC. Its protein product is CASRDSGALYEQYF.

The rearrangement joins TRBV9 to TRBJ1-6, with TRBD1 as a possible D gene (6 bases). In germline, CDR1 is SGDLS, CDR2 YYNGEE. With 1 base removed from V and 10 bases from J, the gap between germline ends came to 15 bases. The length of the CDR3 is 15 residues. The CDR3 bases are TGTGCCAGCAGCGTATTGGGGGCACGGGAATCACCCCTCCACTTT. It codes for CASSVLGARESPLHF.

The chain carries TRBV5-6 and TRBJ1-1; TRBD1 matches at 9 bases. The ends lost 0 bases at V and 6 bases at J; junction bases unmatched: 12. This CDR3 has 17 amino acids. Germline V CDR1 and CDR2: SGHDT, YYEEEE. CDR3 sequence reads: CASSLVLRTGGTAEAFF. The CDR3 DNA is TGTGCCAGCAGCTTGGTACTACGCACAGGGGGCACGGCTGAAGCTTTCTTT. Together with reference TRBV5-6 and TRBJ1-1, the CDR3 gives the full variable domain: DAGVTQSPTHLIKTRGQQVTLRCSPKSGHDTVSWYQQALGQGPQFIFQYYEEEERQRGNFPDRFSGHQFPNYSSELNVNALLLGDSALYLCASSLVLRTGGTAEAFFGQGTRLTVV.

The V and J genes are TRBV11-2 and TRBJ2-7; TRBD2 might be the D (6 bases). Per germline, CDR1 SGHAT and CDR2 FQNNGV. CDR3 length: 14 residues. Trimming left V 4 bases short and J 7 bases short, with 17 bases between. CDR3 bases: TGTGCCAGCAGCTGGTACGGGAGAGTGGTTGAGCAGTACTTC. It specifies CASSWYGRVVEQYF.

The chain couples TRBV2 to TRBJ1-5; D unclear. Per germline, CDR1 SNHLY and CDR2 FYNNEI. Trimming left V 6 bases short and J 6 bases short, with 6 bases between. CDR3 length: 11 amino acids. The CDR3 protein is CASSFSQPQHF. CDR3 in DNA: TGTGCCAGCAGCTTCTCTCAGCCCCAGCATTTT.